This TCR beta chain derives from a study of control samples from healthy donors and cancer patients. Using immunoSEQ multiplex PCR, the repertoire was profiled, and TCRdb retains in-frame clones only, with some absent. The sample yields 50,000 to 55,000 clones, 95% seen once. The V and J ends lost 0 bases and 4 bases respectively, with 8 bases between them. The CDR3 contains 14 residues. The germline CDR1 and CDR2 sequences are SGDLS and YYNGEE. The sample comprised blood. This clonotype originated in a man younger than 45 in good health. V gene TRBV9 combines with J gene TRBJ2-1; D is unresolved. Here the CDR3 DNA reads TGTGCCAGCAGCGTAGTAGGCGGTTACAATGAGCAGTTCTTC. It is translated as CASSVVGGYNEQFF.